Below, 7 T cell receptor beta chains from the same sample are listed, as sequenced in a study of regulatory T cells in long-lasting Graves disease. The time point is: persistent/refractory GD, antithyroid drugs over 5 years with positive TRAb. From PBMCs, RNA was extracted and then used to make the TCR library. Relying on iRepertoire HTBI primers and Arm-PCR of CDR3 regions, the team built TCR beta libraries. TCRdb independently ran MiXCR on the multiplex PCR reads; one entry per CDR3 protein. Seen here are 420,000 or so distinct CDR3 sequences, 20% to 30% observed once, and the top ten hold roughly 30%. The sample here was peripheral blood mononuclear cells (PBMCs), taken when the disease was refractory, from a patient treated with antithyroid drugs. These receptor sequences come from a female donor with Graves disease.

This clonotype was seen a handful of times. The CDR3 loop reads CASTDYAKTYEQYF. The CDR3 bases are TGTGCCAGCACCGACTACGCTAAAACCTACGAGCAGTACTTC. This chain uses TRBV6-4 with TRBJ2-7, with D tentatively TRBD2 (5 bases). The CDR3 spans 14 residues. Germline lookup yields CDR1 MRHNA and CDR2 SNTAGT. Trimming left V 7 bases short and J 2 bases short, with 15 bases between.

The chain is built from TRBV7-9 and TRBJ1-1; D gene unclear. The CDR3 has 11 amino acids. In germline, CDR1 is SEHNR, CDR2 FQNEAQ (reference sequence). Trimming cost V 5 bases and J 6 bases, with 7 bases left between them. In DNA, the CDR3 is TGTGCCAGCAGCCCCGGCTCTGAAGCTTTCTTT. Residues: CASSPGSEAFF.

The table lists this clonotype with a few counts. The chain has TRBV6-1 and TRBJ1-1; D is unresolved. Looked up from germline, CDR1 is MNHNS and CDR2 is SASEGT. The CDR3 has 13 residues. V lost 8 bases and J 7 bases, leaving 17 bases between the germline ends. DNA of the CDR3: TGTGCCAGCTCCTCCGGGAACTTATATGAAGCTTTCTTT. Its translation is CASSSGNLYEAFF.

The gene calls are TRBV4-2 and TRBJ1-4, with D possibly being TRBD1 (5 bases). Looked up from germline, CDR1 is LGHNA and CDR2 is YNFKEQ. The CDR3 contains 16 residues. Between the trimmed V and J ends, which lost 3 bases and 4 bases, there was a span of 15 bases. The CDR3: CASSQEDWQGNEKLFF. The CDR3 nucleotides read TGTGCCAGCAGCCAGGAGGATTGGCAGGGTAATGAAAAACTGTTTTTT.

The chain recombines TRBV7-9 with TRBJ2-3, with D hard to call. Germline lookup yields CDR1 SEHNR and CDR2 FQNEAQ (reference sequence). V was shortened by 4 bases and J by 0 bases, with 14 bases between the two germline ends. The CDR3 is made up of 16 amino acids. Here the CDR3 reads CASSSTTGASTDTQYF. CDR3 bases: TGTGCCAGCAGCTCCACGACTGGCGCTAGCACAGATACGCAGTATTTT.

Ten or more counts support this clonotype. The chain uses TRBV6-1 and TRBJ1-1; D remains ambiguous. The CDR3 has 12 residues. Germline-derived CDR1 and CDR2 are MNHNS and SASEGT. Trimming took 8 bases from V and 7 from J, leaving 14 bases between them. The DNA for the CDR3 is TGTGCCAGCCGGGCAGGTAATAGTGAAGCTTTCTTT. Encoded protein: CASRAGNSEAFF.

This rearrangement joins TRBV5-6 to TRBJ2-7; weak D call: TRBD1 (5 bases). In germline, CDR1 is SGHDT, CDR2 YYEEEE. CDR3 length: 14 residues. The germline V and J ends were trimmed by 5 bases and 0 bases, with 12 bases remaining between them. CDR3 sequence (DNA): TGTGCCAGCAGAGGGGTGGGCACCTCCTACGAGCAGTACTTC. Translated, it gives CASRGVGTSYEQYF.